The rows below give T cell receptor beta chains drawn from one sample of a study of shared clonotypes between healthy human individuals. Sequenced by immunoSEQ multiplex PCR; TCRdb stores in-frame clones only, minus some. The repertoire holds 950,000 to 1,200,000 clones, with about 80% as singletons. Sequencing used memory CD4+ T cells from PBMCs. These receptors were obtained from a man younger than 35 in good health. Some clones in this sample may be carry-over from other donors' samples. Both conserved end residues are part of each CDR3. The D gene is left open where the match is weak.

D	V	J	CDR3
TRBD1	TRBV19	TRBJ1-3	CASMAGGSGNTIYF
TRBD1	TRBV2	TRBJ1-5	CATTIDRGDQPQHF
.	TRBV18	TRBJ2-5	CASSPGEGGKTQYF
.	TRBV29-1	TRBJ2-5	CSVEVSGGETQYF
TRBD2	TRBV7-9	TRBJ2-1	CASSSTSGSYNEQFF
.	TRBV4-2	TRBJ2-3	CASSRTGTPEDTQYF
.	TRBV9	TRBJ2-7	CASSVDGDTSYEQYF
.	TRBV29-1	TRBJ2-7	CSVGAYEQYF
.	TRBV6-5	TRBJ2-1	CASSYSKEQFF
.	TRBV28	TRBJ1-1	CASSSTEQGSMLAFF
.	TRBV6-6	TRBJ2-3	CATGPRPDTQYF
TRBD1	TRBV13	TRBJ1-1	CASSSPGTVGEAFF
.	TRBV5-4	TRBJ1-2	CASSRGDSIDYGYTF
TRBD2	TRBV7-3	TRBJ2-5	CASSPTAGGKETQYF
.	TRBV9	TRBJ1-1	CASSERDRNTEAFF
.	TRBV28	TRBJ2-5	CASRRGGAGETQYF
.	TRBV7-3	TRBJ2-2	CASSPTPTNTGELFF
.	TRBV2	TRBJ2-3	CATLAHSSTDTQYF
TRBD2	TRBV7-8	TRBJ2-1	CASSPRTGTSGLF
.	TRBV6-5	TRBJ1-5	CASSFGGGAAQHF
TRBD1	TRBV7-3	TRBJ2-3	CASSLSGTAGTDTQYF
TRBD1	TRBV6-5	TRBJ2-7	CASSARDRSSYEQYF
TRBD2	TRBV11-2	TRBJ2-1	CASSLDGGGSGRWYNEQFF
.	TRBV10-2	TRBJ1-3	CASKVGEGNTIYF
.	TRBV5-1	TRBJ2-3	CASSFSGARTDTQYF
TRBD2	TRBV4-2	TRBJ2-3	CASSHAGGSGMADTQYF
.	TRBV6-1	TRBJ1-2	CASSEVGGYTF
.	TRBV4-1	TRBJ1-2	CASRLTRGESYGYTF
TRBD2	TRBV6-6	TRBJ2-3	CASSQGLAGDTQYF
.	TRBV18	TRBJ1-2	CASSLETIYGYTF
.	TRBV7-9	TRBJ1-5	CASSLGRQPQHF
.	TRBV29-1	TRBJ1-2	CSAEGGARGYTF
.	TRBV7-6	TRBJ2-3	CASSPELETDTQYF
.	TRBV5-6	TRBJ1-4	CASSSTNEKLFF
.	TRBV18	TRBJ2-2	CASSLQGEELFF
.	TRBV7-2	TRBJ1-5	CASSLMVAGNQPQHF
.	TRBV11-2	TRBJ1-1	CASSFPTALEAFF
.	TRBV2	TRBJ2-7	CASSETARTEYEQYF
TRBD2	TRBV5-1	TRBJ2-1	CASSLTSGPLEEQFF
TRBD2	TRBV2	TRBJ2-4	CASSEVAAGVAKNIQYF
TRBD1	TRBV4-3	TRBJ2-4	CASSPGGGGAKNIQYF
.	TRBV19	TRBJ1-5	CASSIPTGYQPQHF
.	TRBV20-1	TRBJ1-2	CSAPDRHGYTF
TRBD1	TRBV5-8	TRBJ1-5	CASSFIQGVQPQHF
TRBD1	TRBV25-1	TRBJ1-2	CASSDKAGGRLGYTF
.	TRBV11-2	TRBJ2-7	CASSQTPPYYEQYF
.	TRBV18	TRBJ2-6	CASSQSQPFSGSANVLTF
.	TRBV28	TRBJ2-3	CASSLSRPTDTQYF
.	TRBV4-3	TRBJ2-2	CASSPYRVTGELFF
.	TRBV7-7	TRBJ2-1	CASSLGPTSPNEQFF
.	TRBV18	TRBJ2-3	CASSPSTRSDTQYF
.	TRBV18	TRBJ2-7	CASSTGRSSYEQYF